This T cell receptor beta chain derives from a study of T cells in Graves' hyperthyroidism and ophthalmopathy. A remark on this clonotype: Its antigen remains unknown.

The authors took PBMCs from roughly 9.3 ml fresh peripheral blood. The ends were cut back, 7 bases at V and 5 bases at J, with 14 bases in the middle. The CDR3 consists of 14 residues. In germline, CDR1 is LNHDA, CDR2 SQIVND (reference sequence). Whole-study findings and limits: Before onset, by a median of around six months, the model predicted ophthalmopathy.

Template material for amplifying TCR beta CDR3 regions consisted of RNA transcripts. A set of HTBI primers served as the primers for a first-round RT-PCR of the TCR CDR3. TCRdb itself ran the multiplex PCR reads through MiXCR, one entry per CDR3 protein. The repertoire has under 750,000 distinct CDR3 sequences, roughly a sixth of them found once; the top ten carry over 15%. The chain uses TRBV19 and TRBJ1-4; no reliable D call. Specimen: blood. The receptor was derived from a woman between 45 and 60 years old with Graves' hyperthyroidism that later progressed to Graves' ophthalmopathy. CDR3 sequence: CASTTSVLNEKLFF. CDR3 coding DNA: TGTGCCAGTACCACGTCGGTCTTGAATGAAAAACTGTTTTTT.